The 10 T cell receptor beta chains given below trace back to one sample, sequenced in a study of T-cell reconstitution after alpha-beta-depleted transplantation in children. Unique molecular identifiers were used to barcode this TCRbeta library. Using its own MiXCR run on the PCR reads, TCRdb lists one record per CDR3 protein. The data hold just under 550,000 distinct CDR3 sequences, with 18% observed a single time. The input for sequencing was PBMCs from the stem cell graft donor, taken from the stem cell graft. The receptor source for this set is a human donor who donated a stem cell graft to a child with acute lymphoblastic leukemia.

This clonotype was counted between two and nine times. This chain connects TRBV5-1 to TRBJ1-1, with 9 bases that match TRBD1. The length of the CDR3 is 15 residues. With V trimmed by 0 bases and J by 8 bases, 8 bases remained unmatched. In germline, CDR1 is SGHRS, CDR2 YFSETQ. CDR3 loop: CASSLEGQGRREAFF. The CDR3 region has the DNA TGCGCCAGCAGCTTGGAGGGACAGGGAAGGAGGGAAGCTTTCTTT.

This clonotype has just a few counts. CDR3 sequence (DNA): TGCGCCAGCAGTGGAAAAGCGGGAGGCCTCGACGAGCAGTACTTC. This encodes CASSGKAGGLDEQYF. The gene calls are TRBV10-2 and TRBJ2-7; TRBD2 matches 9 bases. After removal of 4 bases from V and 5 bases from J, the junction contained 9 bases not matched to a gene. Looked up from germline, CDR1 is WSHSY and CDR2 is SAAADI. CDR3 length equals 15 residues.

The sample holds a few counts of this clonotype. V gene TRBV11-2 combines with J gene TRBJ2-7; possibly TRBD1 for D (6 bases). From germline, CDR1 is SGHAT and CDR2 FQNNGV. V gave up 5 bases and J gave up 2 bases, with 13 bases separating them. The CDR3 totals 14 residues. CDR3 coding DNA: TGTGCCAGCAGCCCCGTGGGGGCACCCTACGAGCAGTACTTC. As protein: CASSPVGAPYEQYF. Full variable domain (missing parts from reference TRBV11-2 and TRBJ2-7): EAGVAQSPRYKIIEKRQSVAFWCNPISGHATLYWYQQILGQGPKLLIQFQNNGVVDDSQLPKDRFSAERLKGVDSTLKIQPAKLEDSAVYLCASSPVGAPYEQYFGPGTRLTVT.

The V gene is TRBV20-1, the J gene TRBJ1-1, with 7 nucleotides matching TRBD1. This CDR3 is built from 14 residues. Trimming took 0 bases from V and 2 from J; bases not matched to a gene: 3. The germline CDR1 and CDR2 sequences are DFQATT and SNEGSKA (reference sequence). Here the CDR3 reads CSAREGTANTEAFF. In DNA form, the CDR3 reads TGCAGTGCTAGAGAAGGGACAGCCAACACTGAAGCTTTCTTT.

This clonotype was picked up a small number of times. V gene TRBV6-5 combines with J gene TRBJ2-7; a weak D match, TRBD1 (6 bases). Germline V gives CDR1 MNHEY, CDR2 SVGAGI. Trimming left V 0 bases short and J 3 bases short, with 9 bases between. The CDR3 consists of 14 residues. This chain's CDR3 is CASSYSQGNYEQYF. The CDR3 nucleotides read TGTGCCAGCAGTTACTCTCAGGGGAACTACGAGCAGTACTTC.

The CDR3, as DNA: TGCAGCGTTACCCGGACAGGGCATGGCTACACCTTC. Its protein product is CSVTRTGHGYTF. This sequence joins TRBV29-1 and TRBJ1-2; 8 nucleotides line up with TRBD1. The CDR3 consists of 12 residues. Per the germline V gene, CDR1 is SQVTM and CDR2 is ANQGSEA. Losses at the gene ends were 5 bases for V and 6 bases for J; bases not matched to a gene: 5.

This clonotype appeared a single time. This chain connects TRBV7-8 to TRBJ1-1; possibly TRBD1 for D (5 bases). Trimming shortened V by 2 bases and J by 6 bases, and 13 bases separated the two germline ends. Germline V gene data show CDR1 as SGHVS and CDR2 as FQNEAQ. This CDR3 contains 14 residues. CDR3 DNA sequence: TGTGCCAGCAGCTTAACCCCGGGGCGCCCTGAAGCTTTCTTT. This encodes CASSLTPGRPEAFF.

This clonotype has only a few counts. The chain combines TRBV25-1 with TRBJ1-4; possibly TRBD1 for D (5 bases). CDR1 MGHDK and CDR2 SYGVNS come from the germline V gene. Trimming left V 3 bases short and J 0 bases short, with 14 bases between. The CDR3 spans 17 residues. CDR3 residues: CASSDRPVGATNEKLFF. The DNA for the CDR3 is TGTGCCAGCAGTGATCGACCGGTGGGGGCAACTAATGAAAAACTGTTTTTT.

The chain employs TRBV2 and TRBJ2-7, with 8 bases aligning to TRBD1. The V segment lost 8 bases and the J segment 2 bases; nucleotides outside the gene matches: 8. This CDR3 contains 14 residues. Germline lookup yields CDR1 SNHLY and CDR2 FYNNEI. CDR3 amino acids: CASREAGGPYEQYF. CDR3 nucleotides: TGTGCCAGCCGAGAGGCAGGGGGCCCCTACGAGCAGTACTTC.

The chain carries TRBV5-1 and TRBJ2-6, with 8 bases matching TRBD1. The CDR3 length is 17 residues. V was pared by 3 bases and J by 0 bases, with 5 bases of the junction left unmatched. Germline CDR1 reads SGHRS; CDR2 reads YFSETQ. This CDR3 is CASSWDRTISGANVLTF. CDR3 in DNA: TGCGCCAGCAGCTGGGACAGGACGATCTCTGGGGCCAACGTCCTGACTTTC.